This TCR beta chain was documented in a study of cytomegalovirus exposure and HLA in healthy donors. The PCR employed 60 Vbeta primers together with 13 Jbeta primers. Sequencing used immunoSEQ multiplex PCR; TCRdb keeps in-frame clones, though not all of them. The sample holds around 75,000 clones, approximately 80% seen once. This CDR3 is 14 amino acids long. The V end lost 1 base, the J end lost 8 bases, and 12 bases lay between the germline ends. Germline CDR1 and CDR2: KGHSH and LQKENI. The TCR was taken from a man between 18 and 35 years old in good health and CMV-seronegative. V and J are TRBV18 and TRBJ2-1, with TRBD1 as a possible D gene (5 bases). The sequenced sample was PBMCs. CDR3 residues: CASSPLDSEHEQFF. CDR3 bases: TGTGCCAGCTCACCACTTGACAGTGAACATGAGCAGTTCTTC.